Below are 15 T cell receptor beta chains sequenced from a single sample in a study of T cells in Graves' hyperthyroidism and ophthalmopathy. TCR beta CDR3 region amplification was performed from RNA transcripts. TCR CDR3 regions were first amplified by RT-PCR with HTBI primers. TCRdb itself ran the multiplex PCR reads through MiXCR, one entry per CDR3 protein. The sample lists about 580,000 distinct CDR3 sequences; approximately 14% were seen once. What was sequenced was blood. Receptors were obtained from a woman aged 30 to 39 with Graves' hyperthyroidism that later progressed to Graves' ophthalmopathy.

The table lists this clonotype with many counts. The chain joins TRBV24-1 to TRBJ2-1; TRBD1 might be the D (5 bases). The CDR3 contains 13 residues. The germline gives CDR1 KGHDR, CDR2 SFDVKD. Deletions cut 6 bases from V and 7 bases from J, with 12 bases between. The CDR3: CATSYSGRNEQFF. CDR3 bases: TGTGCCACCAGTTACTCAGGGCGTAATGAGCAGTTCTTC.

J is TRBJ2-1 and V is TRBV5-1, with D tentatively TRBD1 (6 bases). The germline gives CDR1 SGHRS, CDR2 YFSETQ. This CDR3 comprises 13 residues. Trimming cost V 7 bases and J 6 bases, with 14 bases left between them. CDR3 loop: CASRLQGPNEQFF. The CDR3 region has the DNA TGCGCCAGCCGACTACAGGGCCCCAATGAGCAGTTCTTC.

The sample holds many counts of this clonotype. CDR3 nucleotides: TGTGCCAGCAGCTTAAACTGGGGAGAGACCCAGTACTTC. As protein: CASSLNWGETQYF. The chain couples TRBV11-3 to TRBJ2-5, with unresolved D. This CDR3 has 13 residues. Germline lookup yields CDR1 SGHNT and CDR2 YENEEA. V shed 2 bases and J shed 4 bases, with 8 bases lying between them. The full variable domain, in which reference TRBV11-3 and TRBJ2-5 provide the parts outside the CDR3, is EAGVVQSPRYKIIEKKQPVAFWCNPISGHNTLYWYLQNLGQGPELLIRYENEEAVDDSQLPKDRFSAERLKGVDSTLKIQPAELGDSAVYLCASSLNWGETQYFGPGTRLLVL.

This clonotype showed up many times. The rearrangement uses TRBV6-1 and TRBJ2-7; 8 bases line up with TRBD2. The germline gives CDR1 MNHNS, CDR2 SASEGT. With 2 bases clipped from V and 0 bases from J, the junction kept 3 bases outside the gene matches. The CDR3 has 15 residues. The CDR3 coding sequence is TGTGCCAGCAGTGAAACGAGCGGGAGCTCCTACGAGCAGTACTTC. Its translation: CASSETSGSSYEQYF.

This CDR3 is CASSWGPINTGELFF. The CDR3 DNA reads as TGCGCCAGCAGCTGGGGACCGATAAACACCGGGGAGCTGTTTTTT. The genes are TRBV5-1 and TRBJ2-2; D may be TRBD1 or TRBD2 (5 bases each). The germline V and J ends were trimmed by 3 bases and 2 bases, with 11 bases remaining between them. This CDR3 contains 15 residues. The germline V gene encodes CDR1 SGHRS and CDR2 YFSETQ.

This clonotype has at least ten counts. The DNA of the CDR3 is TGCGCCAGCAGCATACAGGGGGCCGGGAACACTGAAGCTTTCTTT. Its translation: CASSIQGAGNTEAFF. V and J are TRBV5-1 and TRBJ1-1, with TRBD1 matching over 9 bases. The ends lost 4 bases at V and 1 base at J; junction bases unmatched: 5. The germline V gene has CDR1 SGHRS and CDR2 YFSETQ. The CDR3 extends over 15 amino acids. The full variable domain, completed using reference TRBV5-1 and TRBJ1-1, is KAGVTQTPRYLIKTRGQQVTLSCSPISGHRSVSWYQQTPGQGLQFLFEYFSETQRNKGNFPGRFSGRQFSNSRSEMNVSTLELGDSALYLCASSIQGAGNTEAFFGQGTRLTVV.

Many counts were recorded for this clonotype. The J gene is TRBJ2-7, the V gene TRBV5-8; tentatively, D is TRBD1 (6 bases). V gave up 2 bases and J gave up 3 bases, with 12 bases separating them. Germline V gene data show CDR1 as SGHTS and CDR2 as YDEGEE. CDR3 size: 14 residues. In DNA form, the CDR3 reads TGTGCCAGCAGCTTATCGACAGGAGTCTACGAGCAGTACTTC. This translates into CASSLSTGVYEQYF.

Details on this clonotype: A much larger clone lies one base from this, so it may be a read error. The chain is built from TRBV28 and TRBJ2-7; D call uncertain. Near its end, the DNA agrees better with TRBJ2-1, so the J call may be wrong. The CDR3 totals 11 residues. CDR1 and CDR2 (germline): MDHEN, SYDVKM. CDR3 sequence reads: CASFNTYEQFF. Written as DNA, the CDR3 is TGTGCCAGCTTTAACACCTACGAGCAGTTCTTC.

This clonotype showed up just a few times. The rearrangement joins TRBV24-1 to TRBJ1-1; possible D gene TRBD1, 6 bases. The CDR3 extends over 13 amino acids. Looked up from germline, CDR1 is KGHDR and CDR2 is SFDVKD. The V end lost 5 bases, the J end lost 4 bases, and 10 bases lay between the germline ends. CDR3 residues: CATSGQGPTEAFF. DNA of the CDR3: TGTGCCACCAGTGGGCAGGGGCCCACTGAAGCTTTCTTT.

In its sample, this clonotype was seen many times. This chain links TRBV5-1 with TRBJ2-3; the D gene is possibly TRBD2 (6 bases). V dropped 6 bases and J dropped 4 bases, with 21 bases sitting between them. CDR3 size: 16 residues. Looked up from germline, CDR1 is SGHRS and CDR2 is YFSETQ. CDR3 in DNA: TGCGCCAGCACCCGGGACTTTGGGTCCACCGCAGATACGCAGTATTTT. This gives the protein CASTRDFGSTADTQYF. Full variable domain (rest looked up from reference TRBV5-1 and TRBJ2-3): KAGVTQTPRYLIKTRGQQVTLSCSPISGHRSVSWYQQTPGQGLQFLFEYFSETQRNKGNFPGRFSGRQFSNSRSEMNVSTLELGDSALYLCASTRDFGSTADTQYFGPGTRLTVL.

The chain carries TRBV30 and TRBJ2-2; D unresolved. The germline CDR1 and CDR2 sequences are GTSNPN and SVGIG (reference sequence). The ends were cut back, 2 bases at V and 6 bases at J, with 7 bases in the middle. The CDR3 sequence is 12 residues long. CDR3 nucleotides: TGTGCCTGGAGTCCGCACGCCGGGGAGCTGTTTTTT. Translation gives CAWSPHAGELFF. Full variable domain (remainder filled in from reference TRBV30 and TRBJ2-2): SQTIHQWPATLVQPVGSPLSLECTVEGTSNPNLYWYRQAAGRGLQLLFYSVGIGQISSEVPQNLSASRPQDRQFILSSKKLLLSDSGFYLCAWSPHAGELFFGEGSRLTVL.

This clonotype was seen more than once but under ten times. CDR3 in DNA: TGTGCCAGCAGTGTCTTCAGGGGACCTAATGAAAAACTGTTTTTT. This translates into CASSVFRGPNEKLFF. The chain recombines TRBV6-1 with TRBJ1-4, with a weak D call TRBD1 (6 bases). Trimming stripped 4 bases from V and 3 bases from J, with 12 bases between. The CDR3 covers 15 residues. Germline lookup yields CDR1 MNHNS and CDR2 SASEGT.

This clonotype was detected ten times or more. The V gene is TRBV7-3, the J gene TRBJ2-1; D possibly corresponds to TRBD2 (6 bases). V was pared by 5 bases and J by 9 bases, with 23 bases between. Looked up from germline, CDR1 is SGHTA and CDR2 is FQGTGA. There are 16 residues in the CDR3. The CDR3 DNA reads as TGTGCCAGCAGCCCCCTTTTCCCGGGAGATGGCGCTGAGCAGTTCTTC. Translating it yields CASSPLFPGDGAEQFF.

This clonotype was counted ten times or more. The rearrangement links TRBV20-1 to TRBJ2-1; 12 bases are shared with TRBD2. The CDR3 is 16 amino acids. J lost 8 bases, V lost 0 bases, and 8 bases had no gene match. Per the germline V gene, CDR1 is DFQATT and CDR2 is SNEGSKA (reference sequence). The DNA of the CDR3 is TGCAGTGCTAGAGATGGGCTAGCGGGAGGGCCCTATGAGCAGTTCTTC. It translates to CSARDGLAGGPYEQFF.

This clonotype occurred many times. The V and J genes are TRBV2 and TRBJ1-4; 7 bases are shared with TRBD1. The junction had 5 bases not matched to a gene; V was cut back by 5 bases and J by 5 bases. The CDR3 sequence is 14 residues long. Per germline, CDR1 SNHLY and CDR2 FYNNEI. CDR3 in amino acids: CASSFRGVNEKLFF. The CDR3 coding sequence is TGTGCCAGCAGTTTCAGGGGGGTGAATGAAAAACTGTTTTTT.